A selection of T cell receptor beta chains follows, all from one sample in a study of radiotherapy plus CTLA-4 blockade in lung cancer. Sequenced by immunoSEQ multiplex PCR; TCRdb stores in-frame clones only, minus some. The table has approximately 89,000 clones, 60% to 85% seen once. Sequencing was performed on peripheral blood, taken from a patient treated with radiotherapy plus ipilimumab. All receptors come from a human donor with non-small cell lung cancer who had a partial response to radiotherapy plus ipilimumab. Some clones in this sample may be carry-over from other donors' samples. The CDR3 runs from the conserved cysteine through the conserved F or W. Fields, in order: J gene, V gene, D gene, clone size, CDR3 DNA, CDR3 protein. The D gene is left open where the match is weak. Size is stated for part of the rows, as once, few or many counts, or as a class when the clone is expanded.

>TRBJ2-3|TRBV5-1|TRBD2|.
TGCGCCAGCAGCCCGGGACTAGCTACAGATACGCAGTATTTT
CASSPGLATDTQYF
>TRBJ2-3|TRBV30|TRBD2|once
TGTGCCTGGAGTAGAGGTGGACTAGCGGGAGGCACAGATACGCAGTATTTT
CAWSRGGLAGGTDTQYF
>TRBJ1-1|TRBV19|TRBD1|.
TGTGCCAGTAGTTTGGACAGGGCGCTTATGAACACTGAAGCTTTCTTT
CASSLDRALMNTEAFF
>TRBJ2-7|TRBV7-8|.|once
TGTGCCAGCAGCTCCCGCCGGGGGATCGAGCAGTACTTC
CASSSRRGIEQYF
>TRBJ1-1|TRBV7-2|.|.
TGTGCCAGCAGCTCCCAGGGGACAATGAACACTGAAGCTTTCTTT
CASSSQGTMNTEAFF
>TRBJ2-4|TRBV5-1|.|.
TGCGCCAGCAGCTTGGGGTCGGGACATCAAAACATTCAGTACTTC
CASSLGSGHQNIQYF
>TRBJ1-1|TRBV6-6|.|.
TGTGCCAGCAGCCGTCTTACAGGGTCTGAAGCTTTCTTT
CASSRLTGSEAFF
>TRBJ1-2|TRBV19|.|.
TGTGCCAGTAGGGATCACGGAGGACCTTCTTTTAACTATGGCTACACCTTC
CASRDHGGPSFNYGYTF
>TRBJ2-7|TRBV5-8|.|.
TGTGCCAGCAGCCGTATACTTCAACAGGGATCCTACGAGCAGTACTTC
CASSRILQQGSYEQYF
>TRBJ2-5|TRBV5-8|.|.
TGTGCCAGCAGCTTACGGCAGGGTGGGATCGAGACCCAGTACTTC
CASSLRQGGIETQYF
>TRBJ2-7|TRBV7-9|TRBD1|once
TGTGCCAGCAGCTCCGACAGGGGCTCTAAGTACTTC
CASSSDRGSKYF
>TRBJ2-3|TRBV7-9|TRBD2|once
TGTGCCAGCAGCTTAGCGCGGGGGACAGATACGCAGTATTTT
CASSLARGTDTQYF
>TRBJ2-7|TRBV2|TRBD2|.
TGTGCCAGCAGTCGGGCTAGCGGGGGGAAAGGGGTGCAGTACTTC
CASSRASGGKGVQYF
>TRBJ2-7|TRBV1|.|.
TGCCCTGAGCGGGAACCCTACGAGCAGTACTTC
CPEREPYEQYF
>TRBJ2-7|TRBV19|.|few
TGTGCCAGTTCCATAGGAGGGAGCTCCTACGAGCAGTACTTC
CASSIGGSSYEQYF
>TRBJ2-6|TRBV29-1|TRBD1|.
TGCAGCGTGGGTGACAGGGCTGGGGCCAACGTCCTGACTTTC
CSVGDRAGANVLTF
>TRBJ2-1|TRBV5-5|TRBD2|.
TGTGCCAGCAGCTTGGTTACGTCTAGCGGGGGGAATGAGCAGTTCTTC
CASSLVTSSGGNEQFF
>TRBJ1-1|TRBV7-9|TRBD1|few
TGTGCCAGCAGCTCTTGGACAGGAATGAACACTGAAGCTTTCTTT
CASSSWTGMNTEAFF
>TRBJ2-5|TRBV28|TRBD1|.
TGTGCCAGCACTTTGGGACAGAGGCAGCCCCAAGAGACCCAGTACTTC
CASTLGQRQPQETQYF
>TRBJ1-2|TRBV5-4|.|few
TGTGCCAGCAGAGCACAGAACTATGGCTACACCTTC
CASRAQNYGYTF
>TRBJ2-7|TRBV19|TRBD1|.
TGTGCCAGTAGGCCACAGGGGGGCTCCTCCTACGAGCAGTACTTC
CASRPQGGSSYEQYF
>TRBJ2-1|TRBV7-7|.|.
TGTGCCAGCAGCTTTGGCTGCCGCTCCTACAATGAGCAGTTCTTC
CASSFGCRSYNEQFF
>TRBJ2-5|TRBV5-4|.|.
TGTGCCAGCAGCCAAGTTTGGGCTCCGCAAGAGACCCAGTACTTC
CASSQVWAPQETQYF
>TRBJ2-3|TRBV4-1|TRBD2|.
TGCGCCAGCAGCCGAGGACACAATAGCGGGCCTCGCACAGATACGCAGTATTTT
CASSRGHNSGPRTDTQYF
>TRBJ2-3|TRBV4-1|.|.
TGCGCCAGCAGCCAATGGACTCTTCGCACAGATACGCAGTATTTT
CASSQWTLRTDTQYF
>TRBJ1-1|TRBV6-1|.|.
TGTGCCAGCAGTGCCCTTGCAGGGGCGATCACTGAAGCTTTCTTT
CASSALAGAITEAFF
>TRBJ1-4|TRBV9|.|once
TGTGCCAGCAGCGTAGGGGCCGGGATCACTAATGAAAAACTGTTTTTT
CASSVGAGITNEKLFF
>TRBJ1-4|TRBV11-2|.|.
TGTGCCAGCAGTCCTACGCGGCAGTCTAATGAAAAACTGTTTTTT
CASSPTRQSNEKLFF
>TRBJ2-7|TRBV6-1|.|.
TGTGCCAGCAGTGCGCAGGCCGGGAGCTCCTACGAGCAGTACTTC
CASSAQAGSSYEQYF
>TRBJ2-6|TRBV2|.|.
TGTGCCGGCGCTGGGCAGGGTCCCTCTAGAGGGGCCAACGTCCTGACTTTC
CAGAGQGPSRGANVLTF
>TRBJ2-5|TRBV10-1|.|.
TGCGCCAGCAGTGCCACACCCTGGAGGTCGCCCCAGTACTTC
CASSATPWRSPQYF
>TRBJ2-2|TRBV5-1|.|.
TGCGCCAGCAGCTTGGTAGTCGCCGGGGAGCTGTTTTTT
CASSLVVAGELFF
>TRBJ2-3|TRBV11-3|.|.
TGTGCCAGCAGCTTAGGGGTCAGGGCGGATACGCAGTATTTT
CASSLGVRADTQYF